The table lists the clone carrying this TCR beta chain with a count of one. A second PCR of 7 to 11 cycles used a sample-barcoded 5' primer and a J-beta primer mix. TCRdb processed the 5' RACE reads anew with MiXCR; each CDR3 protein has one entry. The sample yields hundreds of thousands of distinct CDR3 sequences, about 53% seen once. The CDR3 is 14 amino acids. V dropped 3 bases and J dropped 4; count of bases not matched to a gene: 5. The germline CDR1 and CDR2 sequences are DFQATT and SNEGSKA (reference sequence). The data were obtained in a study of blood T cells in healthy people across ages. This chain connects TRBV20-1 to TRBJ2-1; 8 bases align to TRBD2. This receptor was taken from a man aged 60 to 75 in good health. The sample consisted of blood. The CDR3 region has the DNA TGCAGTGCTAGCCAGCGGGGGATTTACAATGAGCAGTTCTTC. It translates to CSASQRGIYNEQFF.